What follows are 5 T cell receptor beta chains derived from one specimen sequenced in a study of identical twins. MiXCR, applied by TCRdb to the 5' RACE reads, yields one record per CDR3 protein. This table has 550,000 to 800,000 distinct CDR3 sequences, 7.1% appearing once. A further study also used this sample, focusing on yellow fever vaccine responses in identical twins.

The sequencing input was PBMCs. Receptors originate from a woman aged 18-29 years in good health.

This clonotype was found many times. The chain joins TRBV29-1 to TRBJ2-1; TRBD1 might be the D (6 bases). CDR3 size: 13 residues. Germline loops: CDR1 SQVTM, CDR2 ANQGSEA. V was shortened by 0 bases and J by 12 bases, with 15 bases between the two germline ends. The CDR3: CSVEDLGTNGQFF. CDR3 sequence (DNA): TGCAGCGTTGAAGATTTGGGGACAAACGGGCAGTTCTTC.

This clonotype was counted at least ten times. CDR3 coding DNA: TGTGCCACCGGGGAACTCGGACTAGCGGGAGGGAAGACAGATACGCAGTATTTT. Protein: CATGELGLAGGKTDTQYF. The rearrangement joins TRBV10-3 to TRBJ2-3, with 15 nucleotides matching TRBD2. Looked up from germline, CDR1 is ENHRY and CDR2 is SYGVKD. The CDR3 covers 18 residues. The V segment lost 10 bases and the J segment 3 bases; nucleotides outside the gene matches: 14.

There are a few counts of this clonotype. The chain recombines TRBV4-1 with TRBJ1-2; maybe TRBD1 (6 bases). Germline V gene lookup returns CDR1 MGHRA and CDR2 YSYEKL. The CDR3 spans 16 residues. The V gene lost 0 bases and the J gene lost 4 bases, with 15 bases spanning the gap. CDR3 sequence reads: CASSQDATTGIYGYTF. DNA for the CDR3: TGCGCCAGCAGCCAAGATGCGACCACAGGGATCTATGGCTACACCTTC.

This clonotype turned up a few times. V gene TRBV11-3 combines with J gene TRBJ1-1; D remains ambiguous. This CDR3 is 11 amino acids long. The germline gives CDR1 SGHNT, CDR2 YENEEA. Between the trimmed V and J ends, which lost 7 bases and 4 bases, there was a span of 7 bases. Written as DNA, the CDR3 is TGTGCCAGCATCGCGGGCACTGAAGCTTTCTTT. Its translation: CASIAGTEAFF.

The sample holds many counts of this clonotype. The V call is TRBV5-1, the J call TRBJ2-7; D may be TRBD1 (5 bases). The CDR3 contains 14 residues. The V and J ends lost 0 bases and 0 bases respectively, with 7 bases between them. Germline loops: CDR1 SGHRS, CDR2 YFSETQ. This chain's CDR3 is CASSLGQNSYEQYF. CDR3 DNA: TGCGCCAGCAGCTTGGGACAGAACTCCTACGAGCAGTACTTC.